This TCR beta chain was obtained from a study of blood T cells in healthy people across ages. Whole-study results and caveats: In the absence of known donor CMV status, changes in expanded clonotypes were possibly confounded.

Through a sample-barcoded 5' primer and a J-beta primer mix, a second PCR was run for roughly 7 to 12 cycles. In TCRdb, the 5' RACE reads were re-called with MiXCR into one record per CDR3 protein. Of 850,000 to 1,100,000 distinct CDR3 sequences listed, roughly two fifths are singletons. Drawn from each donor were roughly 10 milliliters of peripheral blood. Extraction yielded at least 6 micrograms of total RNA per sample. In the case of this clonotype: The target antigen is unknown.

The material sequenced was blood. This TCR was recovered from a man younger than 35 in good health.

For the CDR3, the DNA is TGTGCCAGCAGGGAGGAAACAGGAACCTATGGCTACACCTTC. It yields the protein CASREETGTYGYTF. The chain joins TRBV2 to TRBJ1-2; perhaps TRBD1 as D (5 bases). The V gene's germline CDR1 is SNHLY and CDR2 FYNNEI. The CDR3 covers 14 residues. Trimming stripped 6 bases from V and 4 bases from J, with 15 bases between.